This T cell receptor beta chain was sequenced during a study of radiotherapy plus CTLA-4 blockade in lung cancer. Data came from immunoSEQ multiplex PCR; TCRdb stores just in-frame clones and leaves some out. The sample lists about 86,000 clones, roughly four fifths seen once, with around 0.76% in the top ten. V shed 2 bases and J shed 7 bases, with 9 bases lying between them. From germline, CDR1 is KGHSH and CDR2 LQKENI. The CDR3 length is 13 residues. Remarks on this clone: What it binds is unknown.

General study points: Response was reportedly best predicted by early blood T cell clone dynamics, with interferon-beta.

This receptor was obtained from a human donor with non-small cell lung cancer who had stable disease on radiotherapy plus ipilimumab. J is TRBJ1-5 and V is TRBV18; weak D call: TRBD1 (5 bases). This material consisted of peripheral blood, taken from a patient treated with radiotherapy plus ipilimumab. CDR3 nucleotide sequence: TGTGCCAGCTCACCAGGGGGGTGGCAGCCCCAGCATTTT. The encoded protein is CASSPGGWQPQHF.